The rows below give T cell receptor beta chains drawn from one sample of a study of STAT3 mutations in large granular lymphocyte leukemia. Profiled with immunoSEQ multiplex PCR; TCRdb holds only in-frame clones, not every one. The table records approximately 2,800 clones, around two thirds of them present only once. Sequenced sample: peripheral blood mononuclear cells. The receptors were gathered from a man aged 55 to 70 with T-cell large granular lymphocyte leukemia. Some clones in this sample may be carry-over from other donors' samples. CDR3s leave out the opening cysteine and the closing phenylalanine or tryptophan. Clone size is shown for a subset of rows, as once, few, many or a class of expanded clone.

>TRBJ1-2|NA|TRBV5-1
ASSLALPNGYT
>TRBJ1-2|few|TRBV6-6
AIASDSNYGYT
>TRBJ1-4|NA|TRBV5-1
ASSSSGIANEKLF
>TRBJ2-7|few|TRBV5-1
ASDRDYEQY
>TRBJ1-6|few|TRBV5-1
ASSLSQVGDSPLH
>TRBJ1-2|once|TRBV18
ASSPRTGEAYGYT
>TRBJ1-1|NA|TRBV18
ASSPAGRTEAF
>TRBJ1-5|NA|TRBV18
ASATGGGQPQH
>TRBJ1-2|NA|TRBV27
ASSWDTNYGYT
>TRBJ2-1|NA|TRBV30
AWSGLGNNEQF
>TRBJ2-5|medium-sized|TRBV4-3
ASSQERSVETQY
>TRBJ1-1|few|TRBV5-1
ASSPDRGPGGAF
>TRBJ2-1|NA|TRBV14
ASSLPGGEQF
>TRBJ2-7|NA|TRBV4-1
ASSQLIRSEQY
>TRBJ2-7|NA|TRBV7-9
ASSLGVGYEQY
>TRBJ1-6|NA|TRBV5-4
ASSLAGGALSPLH
>TRBJ1-2|once|TRBV29-1
SVGQANYGYT
>TRBJ1-2|NA|TRBV7-9
ASSLGPGYT
>TRBJ1-1|few|TRBV29-1
SGRDTRNTEAF
>TRBJ1-2|NA|TRBV7-9
ASSSNHLGYT
>TRBJ2-7|NA|TRBV5-4
ASSSQGSRYEQY
>TRBJ1-2|NA|TRBV5-4
ASSILTFTGNGYT
>TRBJ1-1|NA|TRBV29-1
SVEAGMNTEAF
>TRBJ2-5|NA|TRBV5-1
ASRERGIETQY
>TRBJ1-2|NA|TRBV14
ASSLNRVGYT
>TRBJ1-2|NA|TRBV5-1
ASSLGQGAPGSGYT
>TRBJ1-6|few|TRBV5-4
ASTREDSPLH
>TRBJ2-3|NA|TRBV7-3
ASSLELGGADTQY